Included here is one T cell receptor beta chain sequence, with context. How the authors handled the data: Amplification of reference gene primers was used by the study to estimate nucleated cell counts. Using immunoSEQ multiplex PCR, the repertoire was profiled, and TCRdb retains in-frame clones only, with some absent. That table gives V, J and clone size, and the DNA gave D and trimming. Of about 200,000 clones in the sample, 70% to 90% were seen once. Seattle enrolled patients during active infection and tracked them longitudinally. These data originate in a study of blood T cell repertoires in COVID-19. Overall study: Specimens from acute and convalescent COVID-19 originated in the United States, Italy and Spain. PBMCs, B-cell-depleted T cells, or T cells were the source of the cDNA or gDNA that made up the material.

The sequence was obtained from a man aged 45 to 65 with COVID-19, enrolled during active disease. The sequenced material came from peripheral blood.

The DNA for the CDR3 is TGTGCCAGCAGCTTCCCGGGACTAGCGGGATTAAACGAGCAGTACTTC. Translated: CASSFPGLAGLNEQYF. This chain uses TRBV7-9 with TRBJ2-7; 13 nucleotides align to TRBD2. The CDR3 length is 16 residues. Per germline, CDR1 SEHNR and CDR2 FQNEAQ (reference sequence). V lost 3 bases to trimming and J lost 5 bases; unmatched junction nucleotides: 7.